The 24 T cell receptor beta chains presented below share a single source sample, sequenced in a study of spatial heterogeneity in lung cancer. TCRdb recomputed calls from the 5' RACE reads with MiXCR, one row per CDR3 protein. Among 43,000 or so distinct CDR3 sequences listed, approximately 6.2% were seen once. Documented time point: sample taken at primary tumor resection. Sequenced here: PBMCs, sampled at surgery. The receptor set was obtained from a female donor with early-stage non-small cell lung cancer.

J is TRBJ1-1 and V is TRBV7-9; possible D gene TRBD1, 5 bases. CDR1 and CDR2 from the germline V gene are SEHNR and FQNEAQ (reference sequence). This CDR3 is built from 12 residues. CDR3 nucleotides: TGTGGCTGGAGGAGGGGGAACACTGAAGCTTTCTTT. Amino acids: CGWRRGNTEAFF.

The rearrangement links TRBV4-3 to TRBJ2-2, with no clear D. CDR1 is LGHNA and CDR2 is YSLEER in the germline V gene. The CDR3 is 15 residues long. V gave up 0 bases and J gave up 6 bases, with 11 bases separating them. CDR3 sequence (DNA): TGCGCCAGCAGCCAAGAAGCCCACGAGGCCGGGGAGCTGTTTTTT. It codes for CASSQEAHEAGELFF.

This clonotype was picked up many times. The chain uses TRBV7-9 and TRBJ2-7, with a weak D call TRBD1 (6 bases). This CDR3 region has 16 residues. Trimming stripped 5 bases from V and 2 bases from J, with 19 bases between. Germline V CDR1 and CDR2: SEHNR, FQNEAQ (reference sequence). CDR3 DNA sequence: TGTGCCAGCAGCCCCCCACCCCCGGACAGACCCTACGAGCAGTACTTC. It is translated as CASSPPPPDRPYEQYF.

The rearrangement links TRBV28 to TRBJ2-5; 11 nucleotides line up with TRBD2. J was trimmed by 1 base and V by 4 bases; bases with no gene match: 5. The germline CDR1 and CDR2 sequences are MDHEN and SYDVKM. CDR3 size: 16 residues. The CDR3 region has the DNA TGTGCCAGCAGTTCCTCCACTAGCGGGGGCCAAGAGACCCAGTACTTC. Amino acid sequence: CASSSSTSGGQETQYF.

V usage is TRBV25-1 and J usage is TRBJ1-2, with TRBD1 matching over 7 bases. CDR3 size: 14 residues. Germline CDR1 is MGHDK and CDR2 is SYGVNS. With 5 bases clipped from V and 4 bases from J, the junction kept 7 bases outside the gene matches. Here the CDR3 DNA reads TGTGCCAGCAGTAGACAGGGAGGGAGCTATGGCTACACCTTC. The encoded protein is CASSRQGGSYGYTF.

This clonotype has a handful of counts. This chain uses TRBV5-1 with TRBJ2-5, with 8 bases that match TRBD2. CDR1 is SGHRS and CDR2 is YFSETQ in the germline V gene. Unmatched junction bases numbered 5, after V lost 3 bases and J lost 4 bases. CDR3 length: 14 residues. The DNA of the CDR3 is TGCGCCAGCAGCTCGACGGGGGGGCGAGAGACCCAGTACTTC. Its translation is CASSSTGGRETQYF.

This clonotype was observed at least ten times. The chain carries TRBV11-2 and TRBJ2-3, with a possible D match to TRBD2 (6 bases). The V and J ends lost 4 bases and 1 base respectively, with 15 bases between them. This CDR3 is 16 amino acids long. Germline CDR1 and CDR2: SGHAT and FQNNGV. The CDR3 coding sequence is TGTGCCAGCAGCTCGGAACTAGCTCTCCGCACAGATACGCAGTATTTT. It yields the protein CASSSELALRTDTQYF. Combining the CDR3 with reference TRBV11-2 and TRBJ2-3 gives the whole variable domain EAGVAQSPRYKIIEKRQSVAFWCNPISGHATLYWYQQILGQGPKLLIQFQNNGVVDDSQLPKDRFSAERLKGVDSTLKIQPAKLEDSAVYLCASSSELALRTDTQYFGPGTRLTVL.

The rearrangement joins TRBV5-4 to TRBJ2-3; D uncertain. With 1 base removed from V and 2 bases from J, the gap between germline ends came to 8 bases. Germline CDR1 is SGHNT and CDR2 is YYREEE (reference sequence). CDR3 length: 14 amino acids. The CDR3 protein is CASSLSRVTDTQYF. For the CDR3, the DNA is TGTGCCAGCAGCTTGTCTCGGGTCACAGATACGCAGTATTTT. Together with reference TRBV5-4 and TRBJ2-3, the CDR3 gives the full variable domain: ETGVTQSPTHLIKTRGQQVTLRCSSQSGHNTVSWYQQALGQGPQFIFQYYREEENGRGNFPPRFSGLQFPNYSSELNVNALELDDSALYLCASSLSRVTDTQYFGPGTRLTVL.

This clonotype was counted once. The chain combines TRBV27 with TRBJ2-5, with TRBD2 identical over 14 bases. V lost 4 bases, J lost 4 bases, and 8 bases stayed unmatched. This CDR3 comprises 17 residues. Germline V CDR1 and CDR2: MNHEY, SMNVEV (reference sequence). As DNA, the CDR3 is TGTGCCAGCAGTTCAAGACTAGCGGGGGGGCGTGTAGAGACCCAGTACTTC. Its translation: CASSSRLAGGRVETQYF.

The J gene is TRBJ2-1, the V gene TRBV6-6, with D unresolved. CDR3 length: 16 residues. Germline V gene sequence: CDR1 MNHNY, CDR2 SVGAGI (reference sequence). V lost 5 bases, J lost 7 bases, and 21 bases lay in between. CDR3 sequence reads: CASSPRDTGAGNEQFF. In DNA, the CDR3 is TGTGCCAGCAGTCCCCGTGATACGGGTGCTGGGAATGAGCAGTTCTTC.

The chain uses TRBV15 and TRBJ2-7, with D possibly being TRBD1 or TRBD2 (5 bases each). The V end was cut by 0 bases, the J end by 5 bases, with 8 bases between. This CDR3 comprises 13 residues. CDR1 LNHNV and CDR2 YYDKDF come from the germline V gene (reference sequence). CDR3 sequence: CATSRDGGNEQYF. CDR3 DNA sequence: TGTGCCACCAGCAGAGATGGGGGAAACGAGCAGTACTTC.

There are many counts of this clonotype. This chain uses TRBV28 with TRBJ1-6; D is perhaps TRBD1 (6 bases). The germline CDR1 and CDR2 sequences are MDHEN and SYDVKM. V lost 9 bases to trimming and J lost 5 bases, with 8 bases between them. This CDR3 is 12 amino acids long. CDR3 protein: CASTGNNSPLHF. DNA for the CDR3: TGTGCCAGTACAGGGAATAATTCACCCCTCCACTTT.

This clonotype was seen many times. This chain links TRBV5-5 with TRBJ1-5, with D unclear. CDR3 length: 14 amino acids. Germline V CDR1 and CDR2: SGHKS, YYEKEE (reference sequence). V gave up 2 bases and J gave up 4 bases, with 10 bases separating them. CDR3 in amino acids: CASSLRLLNQPQHF. As DNA, the CDR3 is TGTGCCAGCAGCTTAAGACTTCTTAATCAGCCCCAGCATTTT.

The CDR3 loop reads CASSRSLSYNEQFF. Written as DNA, the CDR3 is TGTGCCAGCAGCCGTAGCCTCTCCTACAATGAGCAGTTCTTC. The V gene is TRBV7-2, the J gene TRBJ2-1; no clear D. V lost 5 bases and J 0 bases, leaving 8 bases between the germline ends. The CDR3 loop spans 14 amino acids. Looked up from germline, CDR1 is SGHTA and CDR2 is FQGNSA. The full variable domain, completed using reference TRBV7-2 and TRBJ2-1, is GAGVSQSPSNKVTEKGKDVELRCDPISGHTALYWYRQSLGQGLEFLIYFQGNSAPDKSGLPSDRFSAERTGGSVSTLTIQRTQQEDSAVYLCASSRSLSYNEQFFGPGTRLTVL.

This clonotype was seen at least ten times. CDR3 region: CASSARTSGPDTQYF. As DNA, the CDR3 is TGTGCCAGCAGCGCCCGGACTAGCGGTCCAGATACGCAGTATTTT. The rearrangement uses TRBV7-2 and TRBJ2-3, with 10 bases lining up with TRBD2. V lost 5 bases and J lost 4; bases outside the gene matches: 6. The CDR3 is 15 amino acids. Germline CDR1 and CDR2: SGHTA and FQGNSA.

This clonotype was picked up many times. J is TRBJ2-7 and V is TRBV4-1; D is unclear. The CDR3 is made up of 13 amino acids. Germline V gene lookup returns CDR1 MGHRA and CDR2 YSYEKL. Trimming took 1 base from V and 0 from J, leaving 4 bases between them. The CDR3 nucleotides read TGCGCCAGCAGCCAAGCCAGCTCCTACGAGCAGTACTTC. Its translation: CASSQASSYEQYF.

V usage is TRBV20-1 and J usage is TRBJ1-6, with a possible D match to TRBD1 (5 bases). The ends were cut back, 1 base at V and 4 bases at J, with 11 bases in the middle. This CDR3 has 15 amino acids. Germline CDR1 is DFQATT and CDR2 is SNEGSKA (reference sequence). For the CDR3, the DNA is TGCAGTGCTAGAGTGGGGGGTCCTTATAATTCACCCCTCCACTTT. As protein: CSARVGGPYNSPLHF.

A few counts support this clonotype. CDR3 in amino acids: CASSPTSGTGVEQYF. In DNA form, the CDR3 reads TGTGCCAGCAGCCCCACTTCCGGGACAGGGGTCGAGCAGTACTTC. The V call is TRBV7-6, the J call TRBJ2-7; 10 bases map to TRBD1. After removal of 5 bases from V and 6 bases from J, the junction contained 10 bases not matched to a gene. The CDR3 is 15 residues long. Germline V gene sequence: CDR1 SGHVS, CDR2 FNYEAQ.

This clonotype was seen at least ten times. As DNA, the CDR3 is TGTGCCAGCAGTTTAAGGCGGGGGGGCTACGTGGAGCAGTTCTTC. This gives the protein CASSLRRGGYVEQFF. The chain employs TRBV12-3 or TRBV12-4 and TRBJ2-1, with TRBD2 matching over 9 bases. V gave up 2 bases and J gave up 10 bases; unmatched junction bases: 9. CDR3 length: 15 amino acids.

The sample holds many counts of this clonotype. The V gene is TRBV5-5, the J gene TRBJ1-6; D gene unclear. This CDR3 has 16 amino acids. V was cut by 0 bases and J by 4 bases, with 11 bases left in between. Germline V gene sequence: CDR1 SGHKS, CDR2 YYEKEE (reference sequence). The chain's CDR3 is CASSLAPRSYNSPLHF. CDR3 bases: TGTGCCAGCAGCTTGGCCCCACGCTCTTATAATTCACCCCTCCACTTT.

There are a few counts of this clonotype. The CDR3 reads CASSPPDGVRYGYTF. For the CDR3, the DNA is TGTGCCAGCTCACCACCGGACGGGGTCCGCTATGGCTACACCTTC. The rearrangement uses TRBV18 and TRBJ1-2; D not certain. Germline CDR1 reads KGHSH; CDR2 reads LQKENI. This CDR3 has 15 amino acids. Trimming cost V 0 bases and J 4 bases, with 12 bases left between them.

The table lists this clonotype with many counts. V gene TRBV6-5 combines with J gene TRBJ2-7; no clear D. With 7 bases removed from V and 1 base from J, the gap between germline ends came to 14 bases. CDR3 length: 14 amino acids. Germline V lookup: CDR1 MNHEY, CDR2 SVGAGI. CDR3 amino acids: CASKGLAGSYEQYF. The CDR3 DNA is TGTGCCAGCAAAGGGTTGGCAGGTTCCTACGAGCAGTACTTC.

This clonotype was counted many times. The V call is TRBV18, the J call TRBJ1-5, with D tentatively TRBD1 (5 bases). V shed 4 bases and J shed 3 bases, with 22 bases lying between them. The length of the CDR3 is 18 residues. CDR1 and CDR2 (germline): KGHSH, LQKENI. CDR3 DNA: TGTGCCAGCTCACATAATGGGGCTGACCAACGAAACAATCAGCCCCAGCATTTT. This encodes CASSHNGADQRNNQPQHF.

Ten or more counts support this clonotype. V gene TRBV29-1 combines with J gene TRBJ2-7; possibly TRBD1 for D (5 bases). Germline CDR1 SQVTM, CDR2 ANQGSEA. The CDR3 consists of 16 residues. V dropped 0 bases and J dropped 0 bases, with 15 bases sitting between them. In nucleotides, the CDR3 is TGCAGCGTTGAAGATTGGGGAACAGGAAGCTCCTACGAGCAGTACTTC. It is translated as CSVEDWGTGSSYEQYF.